This record looks at one T cell receptor (beta chain) sequence and its context. The antigen remains unidentified. Trimming cost V 6 bases and J 0 bases; bases outside gene matches: 8. The germline gives CDR1 MNHEY, CDR2 SMNVEV (reference sequence). The CDR3 is 16 amino acids. This sample is part of a study of T cell responses to AZD1222 COVID-19 vaccine. Overall study results and limits: Most donors were white British, females outnumbered males, and clonal diversity was possibly underestimated. Spike as a whole was targeted by vaccine-associated CD4 TCRs, dominant at 160-218 and 743-854. Within unmutated variant regions lay the reported targets of nearly half of spike-specific TCRs.

Sequencing used immunoSEQ multiplex PCR; TCRdb keeps in-frame clones, though not all of them. Altogether about 120,000 clones are present, about nine tenths being singletons, with the ten largest covering under 6.5%. This chain joins TRBV27 and TRBJ1-3; 7 bases map to TRBD1. The sample in question was peripheral blood, obtained on day 0 of AZD1222 vaccination. This TCR was sampled from an adult in good health. CDR3 bases: TGTGCCAGCAGATCCACAGGGGACCACTCTGGAAACACCATATATTTT. Translated, it gives CASRSTGDHSGNTIYF.